The present T cell receptor beta chain was sequenced within a study of metastatic and nonmetastatic thyroid tumors. This clone turned up a few times. TCRdb re-called clones from the PCR reads using MiXCR. The top ten hold 15% to 20% of the sample, which has about 59,000 clones, under 30% seen once. The V gene's germline CDR1 is MNHNS and CDR2 SASEGT. CDR3 length: 16 residues. V dropped 5 bases and J dropped 0; count of bases not matched to a gene: 8. No treatment of any kind had been given to any patient before thyroid surgery. The sequence derives from a female donor with papillary thyroid cancer or a benign thyroid nodule (not recorded which). Some clones in this sample may be carry-over from other donors' samples. The V call is TRBV6-1, the J call TRBJ1-1, with 8 bases matching TRBD1. The sample consisted of blood. The CDR3 loop is CASSTLYRGMNTEAFF. CDR3 bases: TGTGCCAGCAGTACCCTTTACAGGGGGATGAACACTGAAGCTTTCTTT.